A selection of T cell receptor beta chains follows, all from one sample in a study of shared clonotypes between healthy human individuals. Clones were read by immunoSEQ multiplex PCR, and TCRdb kept only the in-frame ones, dropping some. There are 330,000 or so clones in the sample; 70% to 75% occur only once, and about 10% lies in the top ten. The sequencing input was memory CD4+ T cells sorted from blood. These receptors were taken from a man aged 25 to 40 in good health. Both conserved end residues are part of each CDR3. D genes are given only for firm matches. Not every row has a clone size; where given, it reads once, few, many or a size class.

TRBD1 . TRBJ2-4 TRBV19 CASSIDLGTAVAKNIQYF TGTGCCAGTAGTATAGATCTGGGGACAGCCGTAGCCAAAAACATTCAGTACTTC
TRBD2 many TRBJ2-2 TRBV2 CASRGLANTGELFF TGTGCCAGCAGGGGACTAGCGAACACCGGGGAGCTGTTTTTT
. once TRBJ1-4 TRBV27 CASSLNGFEKLFF TGTGCCAGCAGTCTTAATGGTTTCGAAAAACTGTTTTTT
TRBD1 . TRBJ2-5 TRBV7-4 CASSSNTGAWLQETQYF TGTGCCAGCAGCTCCAACACAGGGGCTTGGCTCCAAGAGACCCAGTACTTC
. once TRBJ2-2 TRBV5-1 CASSDRGDGELFF TGCGCCAGCAGTGATCGCGGGGACGGGGAGCTGTTTTTT
TRBD2 few TRBJ2-2 TRBV11-2 CASSLVGGRGTGELFF TGTGCCAGCAGCTTAGTTGGCGGGAGGGGAACCGGGGAGCTGTTTTTT
TRBD2 . TRBJ2-7 TRBV5-8 CASSFHSGRAGEQYF TGTGCCAGCAGCTTCCATAGCGGGAGGGCCGGGGAGCAGTACTTC
. . TRBJ2-6 TRBV9 CASSVWRSGSSGANVLTF TGTGCCAGCAGCGTTTGGAGGTCGGGGAGTTCTGGGGCCAACGTCCTGACTTTC
TRBD1 . TRBJ2-7 TRBV5-6 CASSGDRGRYEQYF TGTGCCAGCAGCGGCGACAGGGGGCGGTACGAGCAGTACTTC
. . TRBJ2-2 TRBV2 CASRPRMGTGELFF TGTGCCAGCAGGCCCAGGATGGGCACCGGGGAGCTGTTTTTT
. . TRBJ2-1 TRBV5-6 CASTLSVEVTPNEQFF TGTGCCAGCACCTTGTCGGTCGAAGTTACCCCTAATGAGCAGTTCTTC
TRBD2 . TRBJ2-4 TRBV28 CASRAKGVSGRIVYIQYF TGTGCCAGCAGAGCAAAAGGGGTTAGCGGGAGAATAGTCTACATTCAGTACTTC
. . TRBJ2-2 TRBV5-6 CASSLGRLTGELFF TGTGCCAGCAGCCTCGGGAGACTCACCGGGGAGCTGTTTTTT
TRBD2 . TRBJ2-3 TRBV27 CASSYAGGAGTDTQYF TGTGCCAGCAGTTACGCGGGAGGGGCCGGCACAGATACGCAGTATTTT
TRBD1 . TRBJ2-7 TRBV6-5 CASRRERQGYYEQYF TGTGCCAGCAGGAGGGAGAGACAGGGCTACTACGAGCAGTACTTC
. . TRBJ1-4 TRBV7-1 CASSFGGKLFF TGTGCCAGCAGCTTCGGGGGGAAACTGTTTTTT
TRBD2 once TRBJ2-7 TRBV6-8 CASSYRLNGGRLRMTSESSYEQYF TGTGCCAGCAGTTACCGGTTAAATGGCGGGCGCCTGAGGATGACTAGCGAGAGCTCCTACGAGCAGTACTTC
. . TRBJ2-7 TRBV6-1 CASSEAGGGYEQYF TGTGCCAGCAGTGAAGCAGGGGGTGGCTACGAGCAGTACTTC
TRBD1 . TRBJ1-2 TRBV5-1 CASSTRTGRDGYTF TGCGCCAGCAGCACAAGGACAGGGAGGGATGGCTACACCTTC
. few TRBJ2-6 TRBV4-1 CASKGVGSGANVLTF TGCGCCAGCAAGGGGGTCGGCTCTGGGGCCAACGTCCTGACTTTC
TRBD2 . TRBJ2-7 TRBV10-1 CASLSGGPYEQYF TGCGCCAGCCTTAGCGGGGGCCCCTACGAGCAGTACTTC
. . TRBJ1-2 TRBV28 CASSPGSLYGYTF TGTGCCAGCAGTCCTGGCAGCCTCTATGGCTACACCTTC
. many TRBJ1-1 TRBV18 CASSPLSENTEAFF TGTGCCAGCTCACCACTCTCGGAGAACACTGAAGCTTTCTTT
TRBD1 . TRBJ2-3 TRBV9 CASSVAGGQGASDTQYF TGTGCCAGCAGCGTAGCCGGAGGACAGGGGGCGTCAGATACGCAGTATTTT
. . TRBJ2-4 TRBV6-5 CASSYSQRGAGYIQYF TGTGCCAGCAGTTACTCTCAAAGGGGTGCCGGATACATTCAGTACTTC
TRBD2 few TRBJ2-5 TRBV9 CASSVVGEGSSQYF TGTGCCAGCAGCGTAGTCGGGGAGGGGTCGTCCCAGTACTTC
TRBD1 few TRBJ1-2 TRBV9 CASSVDPGPTGGYGYTF TGTGCCAGCAGCGTAGACCCTGGTCCGACAGGGGGCTATGGCTACACCTTC
. . TRBJ2-6 TRBV7-8 CASSPGSRSSGANVLTF TGTGCCAGCAGCCCGGGGTCCCGGAGCTCTGGGGCCAACGTCCTGACTTTC
. . TRBJ1-4 TRBV27 CASGRGGNEKLFF TGTGCCAGCGGTCGGGGGGGGAATGAAAAACTGTTTTTT
TRBD1 . TRBJ1-1 TRBV28 CASSARTGRGTEAFF TGTGCCAGCAGTGCCCGGACAGGGCGGGGCACTGAAGCTTTCTTT
TRBD1 . TRBJ2-2 TRBV27 CASSLSRGQSTWELFF TGTGCCAGCAGTTTATCGAGGGGGCAAAGCACCTGGGAGCTGTTTTTT
TRBD2 . TRBJ2-7 TRBV5-4 CASSLGARGGRVREEQYF TGTGCCAGCAGCTTGGGAGCCCGTGGCGGGAGGGTAAGGGAGGAGCAGTACTTC
. once TRBJ2-5 TRBV7-2 CASSLGNSLQETQYF TGTGCCAGCAGCTTAGGTAACAGCCTACAAGAGACCCAGTACTTC
. . TRBJ1-4 TRBV7-9 CASSSTGLYEKLFF TGTGCCAGCAGCTCAACAGGGTTGTATGAAAAACTGTTTTTT
. . TRBJ2-2 TRBV7-2 CASRYSPGEAGELFF TGTGCCAGCAGGTATAGTCCTGGCGAGGCAGGGGAGCTGTTTTTT
TRBD1 . TRBJ2-5 TRBV27 CASRRTGATAQRETQYF TGTGCCAGCAGGCGGACAGGAGCCACCGCGCAACGGGAGACCCAGTACTTC
. few TRBJ1-3 TRBV2 CASTPESSGNTIYF TGTGCCAGCACTCCGGAGAGCTCTGGAAACACCATATATTTT
TRBD1 . TRBJ1-5 TRBV28 CASSLRQGPNQPQHF TGTGCCAGCAGTCTTAGACAGGGGCCCAACCAGCCCCAGCATTTT
. once TRBJ2-7 TRBV10-3 CAISESSIRAGYEQYF TGTGCCATCAGTGAGTCGTCCATACGGGCCGGCTACGAGCAGTACTTC
. . TRBJ2-5 TRBV11-2 CASSFGGPETQYF TGTGCCAGCAGCTTTGGGGGCCCAGAGACCCAGTACTTC
. . TRBJ2-7 TRBV30 CAWSVPGRTYEQYF TGTGCCTGGAGTGTACCTGGCAGGACCTACGAGCAGTACTTC
TRBD1 many TRBJ2-1 TRBV28 CASSAQGTGINEQFF TGTGCCAGCAGCGCACAAGGGACAGGGATTAATGAGCAGTTCTTC
. . TRBJ1-1 TRBV28 CATRNTEAFF TGTGCCACGAGAAACACTGAAGCTTTCTTT
TRBD1 . TRBJ1-1 TRBV19 CASTTGAAEAFF TGTGCCAGTACAACAGGGGCGGCTGAAGCTTTCTTT
. . TRBJ2-7 TRBV28 CARSSWGGDSSYEQYF TGTGCCCGCAGTTCCTGGGGGGGGGACAGCTCCTACGAGCAGTACTTC
. . TRBJ1-1 TRBV18 CASSPPARERAFF TGTGCCAGCTCACCACCGGCTCGGGAGAGAGCTTTCTTT
. . TRBJ2-7 TRBV28 CASNQGGAHSYEQYF TGTGCCAGCAATCAAGGGGGAGCCCACTCCTACGAGCAGTACTTC
TRBD2 many TRBJ2-3 TRBV2 CASAKLSGRGTDTQYF TGTGCCAGCGCGAAGCTAAGCGGGAGGGGCACAGATACGCAGTATTTT
. few TRBJ2-5 TRBV6-1 CATRGGETQYF TGTGCCACCAGGGGTGGCGAGACCCAGTACTTC
. . TRBJ1-1 TRBV7-7 CASSLRQGTEAFF TGTGCTAGCAGCCTCCGCCAGGGCACTGAAGCTTTCTTT